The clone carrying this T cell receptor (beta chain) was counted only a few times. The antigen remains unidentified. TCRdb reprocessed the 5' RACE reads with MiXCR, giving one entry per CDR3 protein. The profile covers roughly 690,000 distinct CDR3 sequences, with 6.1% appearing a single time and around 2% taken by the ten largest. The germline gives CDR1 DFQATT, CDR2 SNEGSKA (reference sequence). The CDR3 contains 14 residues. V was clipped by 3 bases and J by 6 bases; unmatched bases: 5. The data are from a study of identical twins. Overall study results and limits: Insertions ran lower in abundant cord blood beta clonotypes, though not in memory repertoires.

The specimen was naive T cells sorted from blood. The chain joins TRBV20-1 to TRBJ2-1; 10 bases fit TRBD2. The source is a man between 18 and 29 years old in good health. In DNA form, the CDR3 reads TGCAGTGCTAGTTTGCCTAGCGGGAGCAATGAGCAGTTCTTC. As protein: CSASLPSGSNEQFF.